A selection of T cell receptor beta chains follows, all from one sample in a study of Graves' ophthalmopathy and Graves' hyperthyroidism. TCRdb reprocessed the multiplex PCR reads via MiXCR and lists one record per CDR3 protein. The sample holds approximately 1.2 million distinct CDR3 sequences; about 36% are singletons and the top ten take 8.5% to 14%. The sample was peripheral blood or thyroid tissue (not recorded which). Every receptor here comes from an adult man with Graves' hyperthyroidism. The CDR3 runs from the conserved cysteine through the conserved F or W. A D gene is named only where the DNA matches it firmly. A row's size may be missing; if present it is once, few, many or a size class.

V	length	D	size	J	DNA	CDR3
TRBV4-1	15	-	many	TRBJ2-5	TGCGCCAGCAGCCAGTGGGCGGGTACGCAAGAGACCCAGTACTTC	CASSQWAGTQETQYF
TRBV12-3/TRBV12-4	16	TRBD1	few	TRBJ1-6	TGTGCCAGCAGTCTGTGGACAGGGGGGTATAATTCACCCCTCCACTTT	CASSLWTGGYNSPLHF
TRBV24-1	15	-	many	TRBJ2-3	TGTGCCACCAGTGCTGTGGTCGGGGGTGCAGATACGCAGTATTTT	CATSAVVGGADTQYF
TRBV24-1	15	-	few	TRBJ2-6	TGTGCCACCCGGGACACCATCTCTGGGGCCAACGTCCTGACTTTC	CATRDTISGANVLTF
TRBV7-2	15	-	many	TRBJ1-1	TGTGCCAGCAGACCTGGCGGCATAAAGAACACTGAAGCTTTCTTT	CASRPGGIKNTEAFF
TRBV7-9	16	-	few	TRBJ1-3	TGTGCCAGCAGCCCGCCCGACAAGCCCTCTGGAAACACCATATATTTT	CASSPPDKPSGNTIYF
TRBV7-9	16	-	-	TRBJ2-4	TGTGCCACCAGTAGGAGACAGCCCTTGGACAAAAACATTCAGTACTTC	CATSRRQPLDKNIQYF
TRBV12-5	12	-	few	TRBJ1-1	TGTGCTAGTGGTTTTAAGTACCCTGAAGCTTTCTTT	CASGFKYPEAFF
TRBV5-8	15	TRBD1	many	TRBJ1-4	TGTGCCAGCAGCCTGAGGACAGGAGAAAATGAAAAACTGTTTTTT	CASSLRTGENEKLFF
TRBV20-1	14	-	many	TRBJ1-4	TGCAGTGCTACCCGGGATGCGACTAATGAAAAACTGTTTTTT	CSATRDATNEKLFF
TRBV29-1	11	-	-	TRBJ1-1	TGCAGCGTCGCGGGACGGGTTGAAGCTTTCTTT	CSVAGRVEAFF
TRBV7-9	15	TRBD1	many	TRBJ1-6	TGTGCCAGCAGCTTTGTCCAGGGGGTAAATTCACCCCTCCACTTT	CASSFVQGVNSPLHF
TRBV9	13	-	many	TRBJ1-6	TGTGCCAGCAGCGTAGGGGTCCTATCACCCCTCCACTTT	CASSVGVLSPLHF
TRBV12-3/TRBV12-4	15	TRBD1	many	TRBJ1-2	TGTGCCAGCAGTCTACGGACAGGGTATAACTATGGCTACACCTTC	CASSLRTGYNYGYTF
TRBV10-3	16	-	-	TRBJ2-7	TGTGCCATCAGTGAGTCGGAGGACAGTGCCACCTACGAGCAGTACTTC	CAISESEDSATYEQYF
TRBV29-1	13	-	many	TRBJ2-7	TGCAGCGTTGAATGGGAGGGGGACTACGAGCAGTACTTC	CSVEWEGDYEQYF
TRBV29-1	12	TRBD1	few	TRBJ2-7	TGCAGCGTGGGATGGGACAGCTACGAGCAGTACTTC	CSVGWDSYEQYF
TRBV25-1	13	TRBD1	-	TRBJ2-7	TGTGCTAGAGCGGACAGGAACTACTACGAGCAGTACTTC	CARADRNYYEQYF
TRBV20-1	14	TRBD2	few	TRBJ2-7	TGCAGTGCTAGAGGGACTAGCCGTACCTACGAGCAGTACTTC	CSARGTSRTYEQYF
TRBV29-1	14	-	many	TRBJ2-3	TGCAGCGTTGTTGGTGGGCCCGGCACAGATACGCAGTATTTT	CSVVGGPGTDTQYF
TRBV20-1	16	-	-	TRBJ1-5	TGCAGTGCTAGAGATATGGGAGAGGGTGGGAATCAGCCCCAGCATTTT	CSARDMGEGGNQPQHF
TRBV7-9	14	TRBD2	many	TRBJ2-5	TGTGCCAGCAGCACGATAGCGGGAAGGGAGACCCAGTACTTC	CASSTIAGRETQYF
TRBV5-8	15	-	many	TRBJ1-2	TGTGCCAGCAGCTTGGGACTTCAGGGAGGGGTCGGCTACACCTTC	CASSLGLQGGVGYTF
TRBV3-1	13	-	many	TRBJ1-1	TGTGCCAGCAGATTTGGGCAGGCAGTTGAAGCTTTCTTT	CASRFGQAVEAFF
TRBV10-3	16	-	-	TRBJ1-1	TGTGCCATCAGTGATGAAGACAGCTCATTGAACACTGAAGCTTTCTTT	CAISDEDSSLNTEAFF
TRBV20-1	16	TRBD2	once	TRBJ2-7	TGCAGTGCAGAACCGGGACTAGCGGGGGCCTCTGGGGAGCAGTACTTC	CSAEPGLAGASGEQYF
TRBV7-2	16	TRBD1	-	TRBJ2-2	TGTGCCAGCAGTATTACCGGGACAGGGGGCTTCGGGGAGCTGTTTTTT	CASSITGTGGFGELFF
TRBV25-1	15	-	many	TRBJ1-1	TGTGCCAGCACCCCGGGGGGGTTCATGAACACTGAAGCTTTCTTT	CASTPGGFMNTEAFF
TRBV20-1	15	-	few	TRBJ2-7	TGCAGTGCTAGTCGTTCAGCACCCCGGTTCGGTGAGCAGTACTTC	CSASRSAPRFGEQYF
TRBV12-3/TRBV12-4	17	-	-	TRBJ1-1	TGTGCCAGCAGCAGGGGACGCTCAACCTCGGGGAACACTGAAGCTTTCTTT	CASSRGRSTSGNTEAFF
TRBV29-1	13	-	many	TRBJ2-5	TGCAGCGTCCGGGAAGGTGACCAAGAGACCCAGTACTTC	CSVREGDQETQYF